The rows below give T cell receptor beta chains drawn from one sample of a study of radiation and T cells in renal cell carcinoma. Here immunoSEQ multiplex PCR was the method, and the copy in TCRdb shows in-frame clones only, minus some. Of 150,000 to 200,000 clones listed, about 87% were seen once; the top ten hold roughly 12%. The sample in question was blood, obtained from a patient whose treatment included radiotherapy and nephrectomy. The receptors shown here come from a woman aged 50 to 60 with renal cell carcinoma. CDR3s include the opening cysteine and the closing phenylalanine or tryptophan. A D gene is named only where the DNA matches it firmly. The size of a clone is reported for some rows only, either as once, few or many, or as a class for expanded clones.

>TRBV10-3|NA|TRBJ1-2|NA
CAISDTVSNYGYTF
TGTGCCATCAGTGACACAGTCTCTAACTATGGCTACACCTTC
>TRBV2|NA|TRBJ1-1|NA
CASSEGGQTEAFF
TGTGCCAGCAGTGAGGGGGGCCAGACTGAAGCTTTCTTT
>TRBV5-6|NA|TRBJ1-4|NA
CASSLVAGLSTNEKLFF
TGTGCCAGCAGCCTAGTCGCCGGGTTATCAACTAATGAAAAACTGTTTTTT
>TRBV9|few|TRBJ2-2|NA
CASSVVQATGELFF
TGTGCCAGCAGCGTAGTCCAGGCGACCGGGGAGCTGTTTTTT
>TRBV19|NA|TRBJ1-2|NA
CASSLIDPDYGYTF
TGTGCCAGTAGCCTCATTGACCCAGACTATGGCTACACCTTC
>TRBV6-5|NA|TRBJ2-3|TRBD1
CASHRGRTDTQYF
TGTGCCAGCCACAGGGGAAGGACAGATACGCAGTATTTT
>TRBV12-5|NA|TRBJ2-2|TRBD1
CASGLGQSNTGELFF
TGTGCTAGTGGTCTGGGACAGTCGAACACCGGGGAGCTGTTTTTT
>TRBV9|NA|TRBJ1-6|NA
CASSVSSGSPLHF
TGTGCCAGCAGCGTATCGTCCGGGTCACCCCTCCACTTT
>TRBV5-6|NA|TRBJ1-2|NA
CASSLLGGSYGYTF
TGTGCCAGCAGCTTGCTGGGGGGATCATATGGCTACACCTTC
>TRBV29-1|once|TRBJ2-7|NA
CSVVSGTEYEQYF
TGCAGCGTTGTTTCAGGGACGGAGTACGAGCAGTACTTC
>TRBV10-3|NA|TRBJ1-4|NA
CAISVTQATNEKLFF
TGTGCCATCAGTGTTACACAAGCGACTAATGAAAAACTGTTTTTT
>TRBV7-2|NA|TRBJ2-7|NA
CASSLGGHPLEQYF
TGTGCCAGCAGCTTAGGGGGACACCCCCTGGAGCAGTACTTC
>TRBV9|NA|TRBJ2-3|NA
CASSVAEGSGTQYF
TGTGCCAGCAGCGTAGCTGAGGGAAGCGGGACGCAGTATTTT
>TRBV10-3|NA|TRBJ1-1|NA
CAISEDRTEAFF
TGTGCCATCAGTGAAGACAGGACCGAAGCTTTCTTT
>TRBV6-1|once|TRBJ1-6|NA
CASTEVGASSYNSPLHF
TGTGCCAGCACTGAGGTGGGCGCAAGCTCCTATAATTCACCCCTCCACTTT
>TRBV18|NA|TRBJ1-3|NA
CASSTGSSGNTIYF
TGTGCCAGCTCAACCGGGTCCTCTGGAAACACCATATATTTT
>TRBV19|NA|TRBJ1-2|NA
CASSIGYVGAGGYTF
TGTGCCAGTAGTATCGGATACGTGGGGGCGGGTGGCTACACCTTC
>TRBV19|NA|TRBJ1-6|NA
CASSIAGNLYNSPLHF
TGTGCCAGTAGTATCGCGGGGAACCTCTATAATTCACCCCTCCACTTT
>TRBV4-1|NA|TRBJ2-7|NA
CASSQLRGGEQYF
TGCGCCAGCAGCCAACTTAGGGGGGGCGAGCAGTACTTC
>TRBV4-1|NA|TRBJ2-7|TRBD1
CASSQDGQVYEQYF
TGCGCCAGCAGCCAAGATGGACAGGTTTACGAGCAGTACTTC
>TRBV7-2|NA|TRBJ2-1|TRBD2
CASSLGGLWARDEQFF
TGTGCCAGCAGCTTAGGGGGACTATGGGCCCGGGATGAGCAGTTCTTC
>TRBV6-5|once|TRBJ2-7|NA
CASSYGQGSYEQYF
TGTGCCAGCAGTTACGGCCAGGGTTCGTACGAGCAGTACTTC
>TRBV29-1|NA|TRBJ2-5|NA
CSVSRDPNAETQYF
TGCAGCGTTTCCCGAGACCCCAACGCGGAGACCCAGTACTTC
>TRBV25-1|NA|TRBJ1-3|NA
CASSPDGEDNTIYF
TGTGCCAGCAGTCCGGACGGAGAGGACAACACCATATATTTT
>TRBV4-1|NA|TRBJ1-4|TRBD1
CASSHRTGKNEKLFF
TGCGCCAGCAGCCATAGGACAGGGAAAAATGAAAAACTGTTTTTT
>TRBV9|NA|TRBJ2-2|NA
CASTETGNTGELFF
TGTGCCAGCACCGAGACAGGGAACACCGGGGAGCTGTTTTTT
>TRBV19|NA|TRBJ1-5|TRBD1
CASSGQALRQPQHF
TGTGCCAGTAGCGGACAGGCGCTTAGGCAGCCCCAGCATTTT
>TRBV19|NA|TRBJ2-1|NA
CASIQRSSSYNEQFF
TGTGCCAGTATTCAGCGGTCCAGCTCCTACAATGAGCAGTTCTTC
>TRBV5-6|NA|TRBJ1-5|NA
CASSLASLGGESNQPQHF
TGTGCCAGCAGCTTGGCCTCGTTGGGGGGCGAAAGCAATCAGCCCCAGCATTTT
>TRBV30|once|TRBJ1-5|NA
CAWRGSSNQPQHF
TGTGCCTGGAGGGGGAGTAGCAATCAGCCCCAGCATTTT
>TRBV7-3|few|TRBJ2-2|NA
CASSLTRQSTGELFF
TGTGCCAGCAGCTTAACCAGACAGAGCACCGGGGAGCTGTTTTTT
>TRBV7-9|NA|TRBJ2-5|TRBD2
CASSLAGGAETQYF
TGTGCCAGCAGCTTAGCGGGAGGGGCCGAGACCCAGTACTTC
>TRBV7-9|NA|TRBJ1-1|NA
CASSESTGRTEAFF
TGTGCCAGCAGCGAAAGCACAGGGAGGACTGAAGCTTTCTTT
>TRBV9|NA|TRBJ2-1|NA
CASSVVGGYNEQFF
TGTGCCAGCAGCGTAGTGGGCGGCTACAATGAGCAGTTCTTC
>TRBV11-2|NA|TRBJ2-7|NA
CASSLLPGSSYEQYF
TGTGCCAGCAGCCTTTTGCCAGGGAGCTCCTACGAGCAGTACTTC
>TRBV30|NA|TRBJ2-1|NA
CAWSTGTQPNEQFF
TGTGCCTGGAGTACCGGGACACAACCCAATGAGCAGTTCTTC
>TRBV15|NA|TRBJ2-5|NA
CATSRESPQGQYF
TGTGCCACCAGCAGAGAATCCCCCCAAGGCCAGTACTTC
>TRBV19|NA|TRBJ1-1|NA
CASFTGLKAFF
TGTGCCAGCTTCACGGGACTTAAAGCTTTCTTT
>TRBV19|NA|TRBJ2-5|NA
CATRGPGGTQYF
TGTGCCACCCGGGGGCCGGGGGGGACCCAGTACTTC
>TRBV19|NA|TRBJ1-2|TRBD1
CASSTQGAGDYGYTF
TGTGCCAGTAGTACACAGGGGGCAGGGGACTATGGCTACACCTTC
>TRBV9|NA|TRBJ1-4|NA
CASSVGGTTNEKLFF
TGTGCCAGCAGCGTAGGGGGAACAACTAATGAAAAACTGTTTTTT
>TRBV9|once|TRBJ2-2|NA
CASSGRQEGGELFF
TGTGCCAGCAGCGGACGACAGGAGGGCGGGGAGCTGTTTTTT
>TRBV19|once|TRBJ2-7|NA
CASSMGPTQYF
TGTGCCAGTAGTATGGGACCGACACAGTACTTC
>TRBV4-1|NA|TRBJ1-5|NA
CASSQVGRGRQPQHF
TGCGCCAGCAGCCAAGTTGGCCGAGGAAGGCAGCCCCAGCATTTT
>TRBV7-9|NA|TRBJ2-7|NA
CASSLGGPSYEQYF
TGTGCCAGCAGCCTCGGGGGACCATCCTACGAGCAGTACTTC
>TRBV6-1|NA|TRBJ2-3|NA
CASRTWRGEADTQYF
TGTGCCAGCAGAACATGGCGGGGCGAGGCAGATACGCAGTATTTT
>TRBV6-5|NA|TRBJ2-3|NA
CASSYSFPDTQYF
TGTGCCAGCAGTTACTCATTTCCAGATACGCAGTATTTT
>TRBV6-1|NA|TRBJ1-6|TRBD1
CATGKGQGDNSPLHF
TGTGCCACTGGGAAGGGACAGGGGGATAATTCACCCCTCCACTTT